Sequencing of this TCR beta chain was carried out in a study of cytomegalovirus exposure and HLA in healthy donors. This clone was seen a single time. PCR amplification relied on 60 Vbeta primers (plus 13 Jbeta primers). In the original workflow: Later analysis identified approximately 80 million unique TCR beta chains, roughly 11 million shared. Clones were read by immunoSEQ multiplex PCR, and TCRdb kept only the in-frame ones, dropping some. The V and J calls and clone size are taken from that table; D and trimming were inferred from the DNA. This table has about 140,000 clones, roughly 80% appearing once. The sample consisted of PBMCs. The clonotype originates from a male donor in good health and CMV-seronegative.

Written as DNA, the CDR3 is TGTGCCAGCAGGAGGACAGGGTCGGAGACCCAGTACTTC. Its translation is CASRRTGSETQYF. The rearrangement joins TRBV27 to TRBJ2-5; 8 nucleotides agree with TRBD1. CDR1 and CDR2 from the germline V gene are MNHEY and SMNVEV (reference sequence). CDR3 length: 13 amino acids. J gave up 5 bases and V 6 bases, and 5 bases lay outside the gene matches.